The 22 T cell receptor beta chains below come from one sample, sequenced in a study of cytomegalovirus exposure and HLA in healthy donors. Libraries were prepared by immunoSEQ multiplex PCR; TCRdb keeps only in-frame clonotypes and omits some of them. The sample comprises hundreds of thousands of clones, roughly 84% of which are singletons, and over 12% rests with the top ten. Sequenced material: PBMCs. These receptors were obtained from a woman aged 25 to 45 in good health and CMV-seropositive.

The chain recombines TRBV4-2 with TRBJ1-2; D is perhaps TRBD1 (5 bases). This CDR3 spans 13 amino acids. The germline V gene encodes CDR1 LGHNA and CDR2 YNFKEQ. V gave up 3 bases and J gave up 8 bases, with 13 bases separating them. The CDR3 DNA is TGTGCCAGCAGCCAGACCGGACAAGGCGGCTACACCTTC. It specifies CASSQTGQGGYTF.

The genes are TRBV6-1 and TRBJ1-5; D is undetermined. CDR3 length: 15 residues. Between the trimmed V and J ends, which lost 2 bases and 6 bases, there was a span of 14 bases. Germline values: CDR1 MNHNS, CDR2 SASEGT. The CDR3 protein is CASSESGVRGQPQHF. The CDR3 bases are TGTGCCAGCAGTGAAAGTGGGGTTCGCGGTCAGCCCCAGCATTTT.

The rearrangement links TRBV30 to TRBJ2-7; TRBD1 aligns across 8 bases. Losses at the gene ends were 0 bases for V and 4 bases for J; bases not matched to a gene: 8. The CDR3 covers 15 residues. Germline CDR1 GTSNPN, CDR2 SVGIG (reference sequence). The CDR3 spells CAWSVVTGDSYEQYF. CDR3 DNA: TGTGCCTGGAGTGTCGTGACAGGGGATTCTTACGAGCAGTACTTC.

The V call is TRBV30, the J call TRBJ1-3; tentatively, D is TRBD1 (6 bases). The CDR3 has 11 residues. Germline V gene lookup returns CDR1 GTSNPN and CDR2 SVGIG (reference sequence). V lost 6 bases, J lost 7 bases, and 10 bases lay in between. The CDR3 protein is CACRQGNTIYF. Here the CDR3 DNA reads TGTGCCTGCCGGCAGGGGAACACCATATATTTT. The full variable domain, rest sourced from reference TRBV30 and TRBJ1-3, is SQTIHQWPATLVQPVGSPLSLECTVEGTSNPNLYWYRQAAGRGLQLLFYSVGIGQISSEVPQNLSASRPQDRQFILSSKKLLLSDSGFYLCACRQGNTIYFGEGSWLTVV.

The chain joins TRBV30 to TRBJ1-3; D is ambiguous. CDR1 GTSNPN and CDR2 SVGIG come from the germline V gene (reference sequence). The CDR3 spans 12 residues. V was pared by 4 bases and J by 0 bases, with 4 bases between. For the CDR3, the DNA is TGTGCCTGGACAGACTCTGGAAACACCATATATTTT. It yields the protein CAWTDSGNTIYF.

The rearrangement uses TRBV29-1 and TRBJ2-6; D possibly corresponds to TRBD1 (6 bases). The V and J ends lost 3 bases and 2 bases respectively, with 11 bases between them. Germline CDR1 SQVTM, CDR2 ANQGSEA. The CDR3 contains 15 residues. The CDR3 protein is CSVEIWGPGANVLTF. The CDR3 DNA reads TGCAGCGTTGAGATATGGGGGCCTGGGGCCAACGTCCTGACTTTC. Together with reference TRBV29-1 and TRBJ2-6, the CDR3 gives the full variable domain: SAVISQKPSRDICQRGTSLTIQCQVDSQVTMMFWYRQQPGQSLTLIATANQGSEATYESGFVIDKFPISRPNLTFSTLTVSNMSPEDSSIYLCSVEIWGPGANVLTFGAGSRLTVL.

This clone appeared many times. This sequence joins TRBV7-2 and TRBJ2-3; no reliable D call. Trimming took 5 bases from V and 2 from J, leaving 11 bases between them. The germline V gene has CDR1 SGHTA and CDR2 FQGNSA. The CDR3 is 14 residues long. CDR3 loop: CASSTTLHTDTQYF. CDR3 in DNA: TGTGCCAGCAGCACTACACTTCACACAGATACGCAGTATTTT.

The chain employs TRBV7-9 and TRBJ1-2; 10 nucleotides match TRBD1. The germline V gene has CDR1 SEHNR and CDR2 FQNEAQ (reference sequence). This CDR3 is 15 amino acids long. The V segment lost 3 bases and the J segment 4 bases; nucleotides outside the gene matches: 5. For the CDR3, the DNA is TGTGCCAGCAGCTTGGGACAGGGGCCGCTCTATGGCTACACCTTC. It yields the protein CASSLGQGPLYGYTF.

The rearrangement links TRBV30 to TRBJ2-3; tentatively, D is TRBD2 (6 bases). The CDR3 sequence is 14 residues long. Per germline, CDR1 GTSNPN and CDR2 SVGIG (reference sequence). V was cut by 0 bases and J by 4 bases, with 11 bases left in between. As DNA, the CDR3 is TGTGCCTGGAGTGTAAAAGGAGGGCCAGATACGCAGTATTTT. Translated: CAWSVKGGPDTQYF. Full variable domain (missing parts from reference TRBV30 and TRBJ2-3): SQTIHQWPATLVQPVGSPLSLECTVEGTSNPNLYWYRQAAGRGLQLLFYSVGIGQISSEVPQNLSASRPQDRQFILSSKKLLLSDSGFYLCAWSVKGGPDTQYFGPGTRLTVL.

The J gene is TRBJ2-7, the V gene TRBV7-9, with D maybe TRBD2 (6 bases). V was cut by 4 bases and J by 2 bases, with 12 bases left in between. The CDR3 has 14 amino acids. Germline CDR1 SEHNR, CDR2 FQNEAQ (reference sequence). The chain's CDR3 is CASSYLPGAYEQYF. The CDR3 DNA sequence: TGTGCCAGCAGCTACCTCCCGGGAGCCTACGAGCAGTACTTC. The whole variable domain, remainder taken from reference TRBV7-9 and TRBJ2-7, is DTGVSQNPRHKITKRGQNVTFRCDPISEHNRLYWYRQTLGQGPEFLTYFQNEAQLEKSRLLSDRFSAERPKGSFSTLEIQRTEQGDSAMYLCASSYLPGAYEQYFGPGTRLTVT.

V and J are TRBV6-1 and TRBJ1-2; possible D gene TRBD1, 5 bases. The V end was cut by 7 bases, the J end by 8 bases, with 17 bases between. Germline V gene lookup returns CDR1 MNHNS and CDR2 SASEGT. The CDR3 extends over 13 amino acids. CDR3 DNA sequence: TGTGCCAGCACTTGGATGGGGCATAACGGCTACACCTTC. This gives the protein CASTWMGHNGYTF.

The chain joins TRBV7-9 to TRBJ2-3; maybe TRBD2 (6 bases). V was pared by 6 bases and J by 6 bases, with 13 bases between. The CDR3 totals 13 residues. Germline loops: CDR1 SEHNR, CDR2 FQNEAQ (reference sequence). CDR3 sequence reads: CASRGGLVDTQYF. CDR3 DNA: TGTGCCAGCAGGGGGGGTCTGGTTGATACGCAGTATTTT.

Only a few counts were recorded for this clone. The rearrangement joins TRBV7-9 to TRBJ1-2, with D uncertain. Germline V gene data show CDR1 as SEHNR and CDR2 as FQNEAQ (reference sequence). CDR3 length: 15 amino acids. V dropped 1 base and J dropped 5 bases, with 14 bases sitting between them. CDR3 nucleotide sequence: TGTGCCAGCAGCTTAGTTGTCCCAGTAGGGTATGGCTACACCTTC. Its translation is CASSLVVPVGYGYTF. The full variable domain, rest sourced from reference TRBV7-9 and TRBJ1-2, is DTGVSQNPRHKITKRGQNVTFRCDPISEHNRLYWYRQTLGQGPEFLTYFQNEAQLEKSRLLSDRFSAERPKGSFSTLEIQRTEQGDSAMYLCASSLVVPVGYGYTFGSGTRLTVV.

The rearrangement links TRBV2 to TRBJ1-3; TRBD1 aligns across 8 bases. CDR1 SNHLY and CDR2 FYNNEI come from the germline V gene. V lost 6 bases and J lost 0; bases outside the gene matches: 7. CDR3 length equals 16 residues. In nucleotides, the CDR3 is TGTGCCAGCAGGAGGGGACAGGCCTACTCTGGAAACACCATATATTTT. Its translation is CASRRGQAYSGNTIYF.

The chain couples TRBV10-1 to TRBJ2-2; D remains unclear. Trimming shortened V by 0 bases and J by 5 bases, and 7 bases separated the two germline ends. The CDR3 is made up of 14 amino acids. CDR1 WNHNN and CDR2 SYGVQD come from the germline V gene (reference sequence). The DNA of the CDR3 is TGCGCCAGCAGTGAGTCTCTAGAGACCGGGGAGCTGTTTTTT. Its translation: CASSESLETGELFF.

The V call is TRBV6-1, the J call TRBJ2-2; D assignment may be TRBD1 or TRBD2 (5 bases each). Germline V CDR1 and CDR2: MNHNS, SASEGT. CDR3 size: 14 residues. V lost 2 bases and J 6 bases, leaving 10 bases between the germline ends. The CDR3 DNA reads TGTGCCAGCAGTGAACTGGGGACCCCCGGGGAGCTGTTTTTT. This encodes CASSELGTPGELFF.

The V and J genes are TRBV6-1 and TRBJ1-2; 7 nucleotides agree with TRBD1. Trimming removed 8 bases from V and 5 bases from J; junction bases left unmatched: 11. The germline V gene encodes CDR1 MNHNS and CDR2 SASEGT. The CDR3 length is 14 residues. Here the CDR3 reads CASGRTGTAYGYTF. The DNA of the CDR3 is TGTGCCAGCGGCAGAACCGGGACAGCTTATGGCTACACCTTC.

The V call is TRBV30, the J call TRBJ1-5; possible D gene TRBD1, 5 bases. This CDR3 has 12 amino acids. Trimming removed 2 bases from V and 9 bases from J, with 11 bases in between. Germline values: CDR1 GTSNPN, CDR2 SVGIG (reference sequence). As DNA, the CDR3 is TGTGCCTGGAGTTCAGTCACAGGGCCCCAGCATTTT. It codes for CAWSSVTGPQHF.

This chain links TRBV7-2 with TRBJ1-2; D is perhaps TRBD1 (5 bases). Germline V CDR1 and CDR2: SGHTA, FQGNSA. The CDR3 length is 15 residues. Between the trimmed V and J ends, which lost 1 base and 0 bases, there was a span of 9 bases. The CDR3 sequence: CASSLEGDANYGYTF. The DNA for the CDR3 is TGTGCCAGCAGCTTAGAAGGGGACGCTAACTATGGCTACACCTTC.

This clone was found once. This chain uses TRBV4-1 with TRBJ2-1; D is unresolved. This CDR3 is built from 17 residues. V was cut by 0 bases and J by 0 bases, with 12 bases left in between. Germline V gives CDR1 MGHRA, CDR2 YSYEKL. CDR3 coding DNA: TGCGCCAGCAGCCAAGATTTGGGCGGAAACTCCTACAATGAGCAGTTCTTC. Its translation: CASSQDLGGNSYNEQFF.

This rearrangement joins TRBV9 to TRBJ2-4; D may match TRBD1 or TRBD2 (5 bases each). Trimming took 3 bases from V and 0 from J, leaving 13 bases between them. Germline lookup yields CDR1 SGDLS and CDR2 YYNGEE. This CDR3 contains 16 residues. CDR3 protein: CASSARGELAKNIQYF. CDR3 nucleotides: TGTGCCAGCAGCGCGAGAGGGGAACTAGCCAAAAACATTCAGTACTTC.

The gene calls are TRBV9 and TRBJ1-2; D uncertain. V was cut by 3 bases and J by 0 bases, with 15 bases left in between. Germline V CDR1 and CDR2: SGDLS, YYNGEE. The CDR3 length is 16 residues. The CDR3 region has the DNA TGTGCCAGCAGCGCGCTGGCGGTCAGGTCTAACTATGGCTACACCTTC. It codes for CASSALAVRSNYGYTF.